A selection of T cell receptor beta chains follows, all from one sample in a study of shared clonotypes between healthy human individuals. Libraries were prepared by immunoSEQ multiplex PCR; TCRdb keeps only in-frame clonotypes and omits some of them. The sample yields 330,000 or so clones, over 70% seen once. The specimen sequenced was memory CD4+ T cells sorted from blood. The receptors shown here come from a man aged 30 to 45 in good health. Both conserved end residues are part of each CDR3. A D gene is named only where the DNA matches it firmly. Not all rows give a size; the values are once, few, many and, for expanded clones, a class.

>-|TRBJ2-7|TRBV27|-
CASSLAGRPLYEQYF
TGTGCCAGCAGTTTAGCTGGCAGGCCACTCTACGAGCAGTACTTC
>TRBD1|TRBJ1-5|TRBV5-5|-
CASSLDPGQVSNQPQHF
TGTGCCAGCAGCTTGGATCCGGGACAGGTTAGCAATCAGCCCCAGCATTTT
>-|TRBJ2-1|TRBV29-1|-
CSVGIREAASYNEQFF
TGCAGCGTTGGGATAAGGGAGGCTGCGAGCTACAATGAGCAGTTCTTC
>-|TRBJ1-2|TRBV25-1|-
CASSVLSGSPTGGYTF
TGTGCCAGCAGTGTATTGTCCGGGTCCCCAACAGGGGGCTACACCTTC
>-|TRBJ2-3|TRBV21-1|-
CASSKASGSTDTQYF
TGTGCCAGCAGCAAAGCTAGCGGGAGCACAGATACGCAGTATTTT
>-|TRBJ2-1|TRBV5-1|-
CASSQDGGYNEQFF
TGCGCCAGCAGTCAGGACGGCGGATACAATGAGCAGTTCTTC
>-|TRBJ2-2|TRBV5-6|-
CASSRRTERPGELFF
TGTGCCAGCAGCCGCAGGACGGAGCGTCCCGGGGAGCTGTTTTTT
>TRBD2|TRBJ2-7|TRBV25-1|-
CASSSGLSYEQYF
TGTGCCAGCTCTAGCGGACTCTCCTACGAGCAGTACTTC
>-|TRBJ2-4|TRBV7-2|-
CASSRDSGIQYF
TGTGCCAGCAGCCGGGATTCGGGCATTCAGTACTTC
>-|TRBJ2-1|TRBV5-4|-
CASSLTRGDEQFF
TGTGCCAGCAGCCTCACACGGGGCGATGAGCAGTTCTTC
>-|TRBJ2-4|TRBV5-4|-
CASSLAGVEDWNF
TGTGCCAGCAGCTTGGCAGGGGTGGAGGATTGGAACTTC
>TRBD2|TRBJ2-7|TRBV2|-
CASSVPGLAYEQYF
TGTGCCAGCAGTGTCCCGGGACTAGCGTACGAGCAGTACTTC
>-|TRBJ2-1|TRBV7-3|-
CASSSTRGRTYNEQFF
TGTGCCAGCAGCTCAACCCGGGGAAGGACCTACAATGAGCAGTTCTTC
>-|TRBJ2-7|TRBV2|-
CASRGEGQSLQYF
TGTGCCAGCCGGGGGGAGGGACAGAGTTTGCAGTACTTC
>-|TRBJ2-7|TRBV6-6|-
CASSWDPAYEQYF
TGTGCCAGCAGTTGGGACCCAGCCTACGAGCAGTACTTC
>TRBD2|TRBJ2-1|TRBV10-3|-
CAISGGASGNYNEQFF
TGTGCCATCAGTGGTGGGGCTAGCGGGAACTACAATGAGCAGTTCTTC
>-|TRBJ2-5|TRBV5-1|-
CASSDPRQGGETQYF
TGCGCCAGCAGCGACCCTCGACAGGGAGGGGAGACCCAGTACTTC
>-|TRBJ1-1|TRBV10-3|-
CAISGPTRNTEAFF
TGTGCCATCAGTGGACCGACGAGGAACACTGAAGCTTTCTTT
>TRBD1|TRBJ2-5|TRBV7-9|-
CASSPPTGPQETQYF
TGTGCCAGCAGCCCACCGACAGGGCCACAAGAGACCCAGTACTTC
>-|TRBJ2-6|TRBV25-1|few
CASSESFAGANVLTF
TGTGCCAGCAGTGAATCCTTTGCTGGGGCCAACGTCCTGACTTTC
>-|TRBJ1-5|TRBV15|-
CATSRVSAGYSNQPQHF
TGTGCCACCAGCAGAGTGTCGGCAGGATATAGCAATCAGCCCCAGCATTTT
>TRBD2|TRBJ2-3|TRBV19|-
CASSMTSGRDTQYF
TGTGCCAGTAGTATGACTAGCGGGAGAGATACGCAGTATTTT
>-|TRBJ2-7|TRBV6-1|-
CASSEQSNYEQYF
TGTGCCAGCAGTGAACAGTCGAACTACGAGCAGTACTTC
>-|TRBJ2-7|TRBV18|many
CASSPFGGEQYF
TGTGCCAGCTCACCCTTTGGGGGGGAGCAGTACTTC
>-|TRBJ2-7|TRBV14|-
CASSKRGAPSSYEQYF
TGTGCCAGCAGCAAAAGGGGGGCCCCTAGCTCCTACGAGCAGTACTTC
>-|TRBJ1-6|TRBV5-1|-
CASSLIGAESSPLHF
TGCGCCAGCAGCTTGATAGGGGCTGAGAGTTCACCCCTCCACTTT
>TRBD1|TRBJ2-7|TRBV28|-
CASSSPGQATYEQYF
TGTGCCAGCAGTTCTCCGGGACAGGCGACCTACGAGCAGTACTTC
>-|TRBJ1-5|TRBV19|-
CASTRRNSNQPQHF
TGTGCCAGTACCCGCAGGAACAGCAATCAGCCCCAGCATTTT
>-|TRBJ2-7|TRBV7-9|few
CASSLIGDSNYEQYF
TGTGCCAGCAGCTTAATAGGCGACTCTAACTACGAGCAGTACTTC
>-|TRBJ2-1|TRBV29-1|-
CSAGGGTSYNEQFF
TGCAGCGCGGGTGGCGGGACTTCCTACAATGAGCAGTTCTTC
>-|TRBJ1-1|TRBV7-2|-
CASSLARNTEAFF
TGTGCCAGCAGCTTAGCGCGGAACACTGAAGCTTTCTTT
>-|TRBJ2-1|TRBV5-1|-
CASTVGKTYNEQFF
TGCGCCAGCACAGTCGGGAAGACATACAATGAGCAGTTCTTC
>-|TRBJ2-5|TRBV6-1|-
CASSEWRGNQETQYF
TGTGCCAGCAGTGAATGGAGGGGGAACCAAGAGACCCAGTACTTC
>-|TRBJ1-3|TRBV6-5|-
CATGGDPAGNTIYF
TGTGCCACCGGTGGGGACCCTGCTGGAAACACCATATATTTT
>-|TRBJ2-5|TRBV5-1|once
CASSLGVQETQYF
TGCGCCAGCAGTTTAGGGGTGCAGGAGACCCAGTACTTC
>-|TRBJ1-2|TRBV9|few
CASSDRQDYGYTF
TGTGCCAGCAGCGATCGACAGGACTATGGCTACACCTTC
>-|TRBJ2-6|TRBV28|few
CASRVGANVLTF
TGTGCCAGCAGGGTTGGGGCCAACGTCCTGACTTTC
>-|TRBJ1-5|TRBV6-1|-
CASSEDKVRGNQPQHF
TGTGCCAGCAGTGAAGATAAGGTGCGGGGCAATCAGCCCCAGCATTTT
>TRBD2|TRBJ2-1|TRBV10-1|-
CASSEVRGSGKDNEQFF
TGCGCCAGCAGTGAGGTCAGAGGTAGCGGGAAAGACAATGAGCAGTTCTTC
>TRBD1|TRBJ2-3|TRBV28|few
CASSTGQGTDTQYF
TGTGCCAGCAGCACCGGACAGGGCACAGATACGCAGTATTTT
>TRBD1|TRBJ1-1|TRBV6-1|-
CASSVQGLPEAFF
TGTGCCAGCAGTGTACAGGGGTTGCCTGAAGCTTTCTTT
>TRBD2|TRBJ2-1|TRBV25-1|-
CASSTLGGSNEQFF
TGTGCCAGCAGCACCTTGGGGGGGTCCAATGAGCAGTTCTTC
>TRBD2|TRBJ2-5|TRBV19|-
CASSIWTSGTQETQYF
TGTGCCAGTAGTATATGGACTAGCGGGACGCAAGAGACCCAGTACTTC
>TRBD1|TRBJ2-7|TRBV2|-
CASSLRRGGQLSSEQYF
TGTGCCAGCAGTCTGAGGCGAGGGGGACAGCTAAGTAGCGAGCAGTACTTC
>-|TRBJ1-1|TRBV5-5|-
CASSLGRATEAFF
TGTGCCAGCAGCTTGGGCAGGGCGACTGAAGCTTTCTTT
>-|TRBJ2-7|TRBV10-3|many
CAISESSGELGQYF
TGTGCCATCAGTGAGTCGAGTGGAGAGCTCGGGCAGTACTTC
>TRBD2|TRBJ2-1|TRBV7-3|-
CASSRGASGRAYNEQFF
TGTGCCAGCAGCCGTGGGGCCAGCGGGAGGGCCTACAATGAGCAGTTCTTC
>-|TRBJ1-2|TRBV28|-
CASSVTRIYGYTF
TGTGCCAGCAGCGTTACGCGCATATATGGCTACACCTTC
>-|TRBJ2-3|TRBV2|-
CASSERSTDTQYF
TGTGCCAGCAGTGAACGCAGCACAGATACGCAGTATTTT
>-|TRBJ2-1|TRBV29-1|-
CSVPKVRGTGSYNEQFF
TGCAGCGTTCCTAAAGTTCGGGGGACCGGCTCCTACAATGAGCAGTTCTTC
>-|TRBJ2-5|TRBV5-4|-
CASSLRGTQETQYF
TGTGCCAGCAGCTTGAGGGGGACCCAAGAGACCCAGTACTTC
>-|TRBJ1-3|TRBV10-3|-
CAISAAHRNTIYF
TGTGCCATCAGTGCTGCTCATCGAAACACCATATATTTT
>TRBD2|TRBJ2-3|TRBV9|once
CASSVGGLATDTQYF
TGTGCCAGCAGCGTAGGAGGACTAGCAACAGATACGCAGTATTTT
>-|TRBJ2-6|TRBV10-3|-
CAISEGPSGANVLTF
TGTGCCATCAGTGAAGGACCGTCTGGGGCCAACGTCCTGACTTTC
>TRBD1|TRBJ1-1|TRBV2|once
CASSDATPPGTGAEAFF
TGTGCCAGCAGTGATGCAACCCCCCCCGGGACAGGGGCTGAAGCTTTCTTT